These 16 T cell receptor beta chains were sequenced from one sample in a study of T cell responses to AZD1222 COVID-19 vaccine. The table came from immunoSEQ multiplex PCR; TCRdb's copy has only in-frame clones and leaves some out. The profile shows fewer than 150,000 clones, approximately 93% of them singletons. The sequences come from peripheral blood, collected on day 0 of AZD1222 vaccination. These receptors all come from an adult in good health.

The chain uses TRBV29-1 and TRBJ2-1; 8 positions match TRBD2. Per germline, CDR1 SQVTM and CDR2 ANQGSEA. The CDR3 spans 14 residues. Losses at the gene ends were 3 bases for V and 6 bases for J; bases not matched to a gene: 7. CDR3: CSVDPGLVSNEQFF. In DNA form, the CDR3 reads TGCAGCGTTGACCCGGGACTAGTGTCCAATGAGCAGTTCTTC.

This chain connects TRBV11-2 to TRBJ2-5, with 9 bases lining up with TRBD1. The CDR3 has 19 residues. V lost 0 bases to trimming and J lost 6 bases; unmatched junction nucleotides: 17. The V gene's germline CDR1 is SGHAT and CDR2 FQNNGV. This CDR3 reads CASSLDSSLGQGRRKTQYF. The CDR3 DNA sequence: TGTGCCAGCAGCTTAGACTCAAGCCTCGGACAGGGGAGGAGGAAGACCCAGTACTTC.

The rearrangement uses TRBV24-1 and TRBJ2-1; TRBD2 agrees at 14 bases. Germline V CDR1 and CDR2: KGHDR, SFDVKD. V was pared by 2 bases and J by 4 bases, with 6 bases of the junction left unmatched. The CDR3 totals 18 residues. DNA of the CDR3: TGTGCCACCAGTGATTCGACTAGCGGGAGGGCCGGGTACAATGAGCAGTTCTTC. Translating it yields CATSDSTSGRAGYNEQFF.

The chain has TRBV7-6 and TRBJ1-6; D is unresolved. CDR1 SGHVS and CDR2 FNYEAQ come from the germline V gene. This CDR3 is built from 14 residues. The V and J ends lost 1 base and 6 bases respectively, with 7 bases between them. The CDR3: CASSLGRSNSPLHF. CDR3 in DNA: TGTGCCAGCAGCTTAGGCCGATCTAATTCACCCCTCCACTTT.

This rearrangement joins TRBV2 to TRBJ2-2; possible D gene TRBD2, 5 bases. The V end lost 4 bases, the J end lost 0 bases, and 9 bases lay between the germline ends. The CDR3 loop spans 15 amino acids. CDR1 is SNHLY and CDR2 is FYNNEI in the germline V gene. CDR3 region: CASSVGSANTGELFF. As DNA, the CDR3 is TGTGCCAGCAGTGTGGGTAGCGCGAACACCGGGGAGCTGTTTTTT.

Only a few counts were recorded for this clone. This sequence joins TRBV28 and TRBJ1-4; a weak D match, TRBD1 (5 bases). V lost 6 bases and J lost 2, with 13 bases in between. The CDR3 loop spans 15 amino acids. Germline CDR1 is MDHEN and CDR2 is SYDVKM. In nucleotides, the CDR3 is TGTGCCAGCAGCCCTTTGGGGGGGACTAATGAAAAACTGTTTTTT. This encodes CASSPLGGTNEKLFF. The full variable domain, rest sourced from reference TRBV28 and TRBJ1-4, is DVKVTQSSRYLVKRTGEKVFLECVQDMDHENMFWYRQDPGLGLRLIYFSYDVKMKEKGDIPEGYSVSREKKERFSLILESASTNQTSMYLCASSPLGGTNEKLFFGSGTQLSVL.

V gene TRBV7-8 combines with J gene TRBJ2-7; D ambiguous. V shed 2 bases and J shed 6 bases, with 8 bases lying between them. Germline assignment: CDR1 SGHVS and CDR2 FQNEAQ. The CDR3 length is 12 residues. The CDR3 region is CASSLYSGEQYF. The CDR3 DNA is TGTGCCAGCAGCTTATATTCGGGCGAGCAGTACTTC.

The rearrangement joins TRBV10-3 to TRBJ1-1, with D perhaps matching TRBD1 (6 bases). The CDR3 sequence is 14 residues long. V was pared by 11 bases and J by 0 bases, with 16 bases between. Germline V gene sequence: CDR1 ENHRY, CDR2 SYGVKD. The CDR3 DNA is TGTGCCGCCCAACGGGGGCCCATGAACACTGAAGCTTTCTTT. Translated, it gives CAAQRGPMNTEAFF.

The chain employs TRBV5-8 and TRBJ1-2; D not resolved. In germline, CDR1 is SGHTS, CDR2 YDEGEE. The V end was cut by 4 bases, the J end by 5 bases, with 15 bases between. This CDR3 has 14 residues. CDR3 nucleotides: TGTGCCAGCAGCCCTGAGCCGGGAAGGTATGGCTACACCTTC. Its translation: CASSPEPGRYGYTF.

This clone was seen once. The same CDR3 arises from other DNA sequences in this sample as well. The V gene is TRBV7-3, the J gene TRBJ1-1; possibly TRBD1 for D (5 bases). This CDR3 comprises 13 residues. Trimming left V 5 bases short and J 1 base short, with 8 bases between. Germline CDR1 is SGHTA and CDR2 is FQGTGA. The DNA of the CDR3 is TGTGCCAGCAGCCTAGGACAGAACACTGAAGCTTTCTTT. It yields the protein CASSLGQNTEAFF.

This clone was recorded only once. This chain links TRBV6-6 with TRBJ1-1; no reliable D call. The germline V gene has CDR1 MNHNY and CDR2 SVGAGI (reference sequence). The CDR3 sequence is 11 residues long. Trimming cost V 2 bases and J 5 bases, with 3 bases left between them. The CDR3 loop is CASSYKTEAFF. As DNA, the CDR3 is TGTGCCAGCAGTTACAAAACTGAAGCTTTCTTT.

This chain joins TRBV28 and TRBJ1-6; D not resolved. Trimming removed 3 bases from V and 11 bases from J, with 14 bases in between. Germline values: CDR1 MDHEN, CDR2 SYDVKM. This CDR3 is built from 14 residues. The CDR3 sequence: CASSFGEEIPPLHF. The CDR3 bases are TGTGCCAGCAGTTTCGGGGAGGAGATTCCACCCCTCCACTTT.

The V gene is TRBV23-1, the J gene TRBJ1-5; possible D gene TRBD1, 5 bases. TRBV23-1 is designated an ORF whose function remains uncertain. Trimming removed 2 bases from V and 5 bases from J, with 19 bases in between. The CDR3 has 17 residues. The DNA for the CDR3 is TGCGCCAGCAGTCAACGGTTCGCCTGGGACGGGGATCAGCCCCAGCATTTT. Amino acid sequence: CASSQRFAWDGDQPQHF.

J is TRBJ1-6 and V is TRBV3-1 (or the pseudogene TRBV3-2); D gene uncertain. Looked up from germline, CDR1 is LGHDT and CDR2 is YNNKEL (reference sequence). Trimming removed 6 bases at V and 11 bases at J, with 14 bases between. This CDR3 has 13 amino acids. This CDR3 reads CASRLEAGTPLHF. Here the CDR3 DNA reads TGTGCCAGCAGACTGGAGGCAGGAACACCCCTCCACTTT.

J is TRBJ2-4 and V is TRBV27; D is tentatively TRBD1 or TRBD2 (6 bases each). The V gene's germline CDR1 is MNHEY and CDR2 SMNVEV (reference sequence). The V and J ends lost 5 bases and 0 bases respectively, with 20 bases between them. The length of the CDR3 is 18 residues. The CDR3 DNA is TGTGCCAGCAGTCGGGGGTCCAATACAGGGTTAGCCAAAAACATTCAGTACTTC. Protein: CASSRGSNTGLAKNIQYF.

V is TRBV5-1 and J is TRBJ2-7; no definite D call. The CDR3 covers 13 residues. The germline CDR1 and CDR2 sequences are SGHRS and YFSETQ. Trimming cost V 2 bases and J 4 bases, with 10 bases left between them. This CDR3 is CASSFAGAYEQYF. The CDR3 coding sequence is TGCGCCAGCAGCTTTGCCGGAGCATACGAGCAGTACTTC.